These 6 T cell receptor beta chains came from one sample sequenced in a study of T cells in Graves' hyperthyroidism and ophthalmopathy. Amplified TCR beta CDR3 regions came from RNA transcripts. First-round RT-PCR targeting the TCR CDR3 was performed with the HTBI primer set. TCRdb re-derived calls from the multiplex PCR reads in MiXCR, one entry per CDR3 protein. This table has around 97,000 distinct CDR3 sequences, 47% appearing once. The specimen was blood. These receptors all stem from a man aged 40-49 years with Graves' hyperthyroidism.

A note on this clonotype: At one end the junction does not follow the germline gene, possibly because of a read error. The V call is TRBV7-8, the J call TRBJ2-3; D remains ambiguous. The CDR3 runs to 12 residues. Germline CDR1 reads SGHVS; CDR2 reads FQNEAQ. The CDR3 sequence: CARSPKEGTQYF. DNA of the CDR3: TGTGCCCGCAGCCCGAAGGAAGGTACGCAGTATTTT. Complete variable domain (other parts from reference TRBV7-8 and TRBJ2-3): GAGVSQSPRYKVAKRGQDVALRCDPISGHVSLFWYQQALGQGPEFLTYFQNEAQLDKSGLPSDRFFAERPEGSVSTLKIQRTQQEDSAVYLCARSPKEGTQYFGPGTRLTVL.

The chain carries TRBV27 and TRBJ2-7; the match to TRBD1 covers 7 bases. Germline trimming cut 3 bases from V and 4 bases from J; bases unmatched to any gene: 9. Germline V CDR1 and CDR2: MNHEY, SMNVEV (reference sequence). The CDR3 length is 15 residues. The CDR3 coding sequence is TGTGCCAGCAGTTTGAAAAGACAGGGTGGGTACGAGCAGTACTTC. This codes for CASSLKRQGGYEQYF.

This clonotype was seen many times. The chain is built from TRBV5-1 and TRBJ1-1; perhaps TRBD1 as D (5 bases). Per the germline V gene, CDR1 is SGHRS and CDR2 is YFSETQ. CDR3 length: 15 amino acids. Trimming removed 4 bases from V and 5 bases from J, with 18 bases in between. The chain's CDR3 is CASSRSGTRTTEAFF. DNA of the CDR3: TGCGCCAGCAGCCGGTCCGGGACCCGCACAACTGAAGCTTTCTTT.

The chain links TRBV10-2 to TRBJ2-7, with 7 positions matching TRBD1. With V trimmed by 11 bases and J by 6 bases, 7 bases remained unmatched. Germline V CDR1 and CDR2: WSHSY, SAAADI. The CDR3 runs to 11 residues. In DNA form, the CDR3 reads TGCGCCGAGACAGGGACGTCCGAGCAGTACTTC. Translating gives CAETGTSEQYF.

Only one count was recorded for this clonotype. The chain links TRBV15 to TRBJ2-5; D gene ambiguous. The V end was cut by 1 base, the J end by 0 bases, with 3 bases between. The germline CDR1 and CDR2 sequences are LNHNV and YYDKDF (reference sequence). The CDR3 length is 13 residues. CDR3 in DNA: TGTGCCACCAGCAGAGGGTACCAAGAGACCCAGTACTTC. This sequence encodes CATSRGYQETQYF.

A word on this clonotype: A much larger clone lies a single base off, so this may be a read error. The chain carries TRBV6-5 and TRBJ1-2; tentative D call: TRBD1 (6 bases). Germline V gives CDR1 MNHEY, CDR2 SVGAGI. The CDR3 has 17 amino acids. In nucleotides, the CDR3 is TGTGCCAGCAGTTACTTAATCACAGGGAAAGCTAACGATGGCTACACCTTC. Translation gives CASSYLITGKANDGYTF.